This T cell receptor beta chain was sequenced in a study of identical twins. Whole-study results and caveats: Twins shared beta out-of-frame sequences in excess, but this excess was weaker.

TCRdb re-derived calls from the 5' RACE reads in MiXCR, one entry per CDR3 protein. The profile covers some 1,600,000 distinct CDR3 sequences, with 32% appearing a single time and 0.25% to 0.3% taken by the ten largest. This clonotype was detected only once. Its antigen is currently unknown. The germline gives CDR1 LNHNV, CDR2 YYDKDF (reference sequence). This CDR3 is 15 amino acids long. The chain combines TRBV15 with TRBJ2-5, with 8 bases identical to TRBD2. The J call may be wrong; the DNA end is better matched by TRBJ2-7. Sequenced sample: cord blood. This TCR came from a newborn girl in good health. CDR3 amino acids: CATSATSGGPDEQYF. The CDR3 coding sequence is TGTGCCACCAGCGCAACGAGCGGGGGACCCGACGAGCAGTACTTC.